This paragraph covers one TCR beta chain sequence. This sample is part of a study of blood T cell repertoires in COVID-19. Overall study: Acute and convalescent COVID-19 samples came from the United States, Italy and Spain. The analysed material was cDNA or gDNA that came from T cells, B-cell-depleted T cells, or PBMCs.

In the authors' methods: Using reference gene primer amplification, nucleated cell counts were estimated. The protocol was immunoSEQ multiplex PCR, while the TCRdb copy is restricted to in-frame clones and leaves out a portion. That table gives V, J and clone size, and the DNA gave D and trimming. The sample yields about 94,000 clones, 80% seen once. Looked up from germline, CDR1 is SNHLY and CDR2 is FYNNEI. The ends lost 4 bases at V and 10 bases at J; junction bases unmatched: 4. The CDR3 contains 12 residues. The sample comprised peripheral blood. This clonotype originated in a human donor in a cohort sampled during active COVID-19. The chain carries TRBV2 and TRBJ1-1, with 9 positions matching TRBD1. CDR3 in DNA: TGTGCCAGCAGTGGACAGGGGGGAAGAGCTTTCTTT. Its translation: CASSGQGGRAFF.